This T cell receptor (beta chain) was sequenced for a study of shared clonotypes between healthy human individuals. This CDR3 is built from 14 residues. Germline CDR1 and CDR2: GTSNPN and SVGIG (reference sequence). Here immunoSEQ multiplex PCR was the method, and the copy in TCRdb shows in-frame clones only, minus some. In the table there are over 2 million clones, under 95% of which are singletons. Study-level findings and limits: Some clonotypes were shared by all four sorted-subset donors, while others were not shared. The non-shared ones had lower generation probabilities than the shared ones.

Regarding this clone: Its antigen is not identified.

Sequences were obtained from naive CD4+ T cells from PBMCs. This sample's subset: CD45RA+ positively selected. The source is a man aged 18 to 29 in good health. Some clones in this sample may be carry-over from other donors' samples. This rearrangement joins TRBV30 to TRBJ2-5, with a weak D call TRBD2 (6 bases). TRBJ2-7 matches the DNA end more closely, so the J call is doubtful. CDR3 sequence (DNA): TGTGCCTGGAGTGTAGGAGGGGCCCTGTACGAGCAGTACTTC. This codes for CAWSVGGALYEQYF.